This T cell receptor beta chain was retrieved from a study of T cell changes during pregnancy in multiple sclerosis (dated by TCRdb to about 2019). For the wider study: The study examined how the T cell repertoire changed over the course of pregnancy in women with multiple sclerosis.

CDR1 and CDR2 are drawn from the germline V gene: SGHVS, FQNEAQ. V gives up 1 base and J gives up 2 bases, and the segment between their germline ends measures 9 bases. Including the terminal cysteine and phenylalanine, the CDR3 comprises 14 residues. CDR3 DNA is the only sequence kept; it has 42 bases, read in frame from the first base. Notes on this clone: The antigen this receptor binds is unknown. It has no much larger one-base neighbor in the sample; base qualities were not kept.

Receptor libraries were prepared by the immunoSEQ multiplex PCR assay. TCRdb's version of the immuneACCESS table is confined to in-frame rearrangements and falls short of the full clone set. An unresolved V gene accounts for under half of the shortfall where checked; the remainder is of unknown origin. Within this sample are around 46,000 clones, with approximately 92% of them counted one time only. Around 8% of the sample goes to the ten largest clones. The starting material was CD8+ T cells from peripheral blood mononuclear cells, obtained in the second trimester of pregnancy. The rearrangement combines TRBV7-8 with TRBJ2-7; a tentative D match to TRBD1 spans 6 bases. The sequence came from a female donor with multiple sclerosis, enrolled in a pregnancy study. The CDR3: CASSLDRAAYEQYF. The base sequence is TGTGCCAGCAGCTTAGACAGGGCTGCCTACGAGCAGTACTTC.